These 20 T cell receptor beta chains share one sample of origin, sequenced in a study of blood T cell repertoires in COVID-19. The data were produced by immunoSEQ multiplex PCR, yet TCRdb's version contains in-frame clones alone and is incomplete. The data show about 98,000 clones, with 82% seen just once and approximately 11% held by the top ten. The sequenced sample consisted of peripheral blood. The source of these receptors is a man in his 70s with active or convalescent COVID-19.

The rearrangement uses TRBV7-2 and TRBJ2-6, with D possibly matching TRBD2 (6 bases). This CDR3 is built from 17 residues. V lost 2 bases and J lost 0, with 11 bases in between. CDR1 SGHTA and CDR2 FQGNSA come from the germline V gene. CDR3 in DNA: TGTGCCAGCAGCTTAAACGGGGGTGGCTCTGGGGCCAACGTCCTGACTTTC. It yields the protein CASSLNGGGSGANVLTF. The full variable domain, with the rest looked up from reference TRBV7-2 and TRBJ2-6, is GAGVSQSPSNKVTEKGKDVELRCDPISGHTALYWYRQSLGQGLEFLIYFQGNSAPDKSGLPSDRFSAERTGGSVSTLTIQRTQQEDSAVYLCASSLNGGGSGANVLTFGAGSRLTVL.

The chain couples TRBV6-2 or TRBV6-3 to TRBJ1-1; D unclear. The germline V gene encodes CDR1 MNHEY and CDR2 SVGEGT. CDR3 length equals 15 residues. V was pared by 5 bases and J by 5 bases, with 18 bases between. CDR3 sequence: CASSPRGHEGTEAFF. The CDR3 DNA reads as TGTGCCAGCAGTCCCCGAGGGCATGAGGGAACTGAAGCTTTCTTT.

CDR3 sequence: CASSSLGILNTEAFF. The CDR3 DNA reads as TGTGCCAGCAGCTCACTAGGGATCCTGAACACTGAAGCTTTCTTT. This chain joins TRBV7-6 and TRBJ1-1; D remains ambiguous. V dropped 4 bases and J dropped 0 bases, with 12 bases sitting between them. Germline CDR1 SGHVS, CDR2 FNYEAQ. CDR3 length: 15 amino acids.

V and J are TRBV25-1 and TRBJ1-1; no firm D call. Trimming left V 4 bases short and J 7 bases short, with 10 bases between. Germline V gives CDR1 MGHDK, CDR2 SYGVNS. The CDR3 has 12 amino acids. The CDR3 bases are TGTGCCAGCAGTGCACACCACCTTGAAGCTTTCTTT. It translates to CASSAHHLEAFF.

The V and J genes are TRBV2 and TRBJ2-2; TRBD1 matches 9 bases. The CDR3 runs 14 residues. V dropped 6 bases and J dropped 7; count of bases not matched to a gene: 6. CDR1 is SNHLY and CDR2 is FYNNEI in the germline V gene. The CDR3 region has the DNA TGTGCCAGCAGAGGGACAGGGTCGGGCGGGGAGCTGTTTTTT. Translation gives CASRGTGSGGELFF. The full variable domain, with the rest looked up from reference TRBV2 and TRBJ2-2, is EPEVTQTPSHQVTQMGQEVILRCVPISNHLYFYWYRQILGQKVEFLVSFYNNEISEKSEIFDDQFSVERPDGSNFTLKIRSTKLEDSAMYFCASRGTGSGGELFFGEGSRLTVL.

V gene TRBV5-1 combines with J gene TRBJ2-2, with D perhaps TRBD1 (6 bases). The CDR3 consists of 14 residues. Germline CDR1 SGHRS, CDR2 YFSETQ. The V end lost 5 bases, the J end lost 1 base, and 9 bases lay between the germline ends. The CDR3 DNA sequence: TGCGCCAGCAGTTCGGACAGGAACACCGGGGAGCTGTTTTTT. As protein: CASSSDRNTGELFF.

A single count supports this clone. This chain uses TRBV10-3 with TRBJ2-7; 11 bases match TRBD1. Germline CDR1 and CDR2: ENHRY and SYGVKD. The ends lost 2 bases at V and 4 bases at J; junction bases unmatched: 4. This CDR3 has 15 residues. The CDR3 sequence is CAISEPGQGGYEQYF. CDR3 sequence (DNA): TGTGCCATCAGTGAGCCGGGACAGGGGGGATACGAGCAGTACTTC.

J is TRBJ2-2 and V is TRBV10-3, with TRBD1 identical over 7 bases. The germline V gene has CDR1 ENHRY and CDR2 SYGVKD. This CDR3 is 13 amino acids long. The V segment lost 8 bases and the J segment 4 bases; nucleotides outside the gene matches: 4. CDR3 nucleotide sequence: TGTGCCATCCGGGACAGAAGCACCGGGGAGCTGTTTTTT. It codes for CAIRDRSTGELFF.

The chain couples TRBV27 to TRBJ2-3; tentative D call: TRBD2 (6 bases). Germline assignment: CDR1 MNHEY and CDR2 SMNVEV (reference sequence). Between the trimmed V and J ends, which lost 8 bases and 6 bases, there was a span of 18 bases. The CDR3 covers 14 residues. The CDR3 sequence: CASDTGLPGDTQYF. CDR3 DNA: TGTGCCAGCGACACGGGACTCCCGGGGGATACGCAGTATTTT.

This clone was detected only a few times. This chain connects TRBV2 to TRBJ1-3; the match to TRBD1 covers 7 bases. Germline CDR1 is SNHLY and CDR2 is FYNNEI. The CDR3 is made up of 15 amino acids. The V and J ends lost 4 bases and 2 bases, in that order; junction bases with no gene match: 5. The CDR3 loop reads CASSVYRGAGNTIYF. The CDR3 bases are TGTGCCAGCAGTGTCTACAGGGGTGCTGGAAACACCATATATTTT.

This chain connects TRBV9 to TRBJ2-5; 7 bases fit TRBD2. The junction had 7 bases not matched to a gene; V was cut back by 5 bases and J by 0 bases. CDR1 SGDLS and CDR2 YYNGEE come from the germline V gene. The CDR3 spans 15 residues. CDR3 protein: CASSSRAGDQETQYF. The DNA for the CDR3 is TGTGCCAGCAGTTCCAGGGCGGGGGACCAAGAGACCCAGTACTTC.

The genes are TRBV29-1 and TRBJ2-3, with 7 bases aligning to TRBD1. The CDR3 is made up of 15 amino acids. The V and J ends lost 7 bases and 8 bases, in that order; junction bases with no gene match: 18. Per the germline V gene, CDR1 is SQVTM and CDR2 is ANQGSEA. CDR3 sequence: CSAAVATGSAGTQYF. CDR3 bases: TGCAGCGCCGCTGTCGCGACAGGGAGCGCGGGTACGCAGTATTTT.

This clone was picked up a small number of times. The chain is built from TRBV5-1 and TRBJ1-4; D is ambiguous. Per germline, CDR1 SGHRS and CDR2 YFSETQ. Trimming removed 1 base from V and 0 bases from J, with 7 bases in between. The CDR3 totals 15 residues. CDR3 in DNA: TGCGCCAGCAGCTTGAGCGACCCAACTAATGAAAAACTGTTTTTT. Translation gives CASSLSDPTNEKLFF. The whole variable domain, remainder taken from reference TRBV5-1 and TRBJ1-4, is KAGVTQTPRYLIKTRGQQVTLSCSPISGHRSVSWYQQTPGQGLQFLFEYFSETQRNKGNFPGRFSGRQFSNSRSEMNVSTLELGDSALYLCASSLSDPTNEKLFFGSGTQLSVL.

This clone has a single count. This chain links TRBV3-1 (or the pseudogene TRBV3-2) with TRBJ2-3, with TRBD2 identical over 11 bases. There are 16 residues in the CDR3. Germline V CDR1 and CDR2: LGHDT, YNNKEL (reference sequence). Trimming cost V 5 bases and J 0 bases; bases outside gene matches: 4. CDR3 protein: CASSELAGVSTDTQYF. CDR3 DNA sequence: TGTGCCAGCAGCGAACTAGCGGGGGTCAGCACAGATACGCAGTATTTT.

In nucleotides, the CDR3 is TGTGCCAGCAGCTCAACCATCGGACTAGCGGGGCCCCGGGAGCAGTTCTTC. Protein product: CASSSTIGLAGPREQFF. V usage is TRBV5-6 and J usage is TRBJ2-1, with 12 positions matching TRBD2. The CDR3 length is 17 residues. V shed 3 bases and J 10 bases; nucleotides not matched to a gene: 14. Germline V CDR1 and CDR2: SGHDT, YYEEEE.

The CDR3 region is CATSRDLAGAQPQHF. The CDR3 DNA sequence: TGTGCCACCAGCAGAGATCTGGCAGGGGCGCAGCCCCAGCATTTT. The J gene is TRBJ1-5, the V gene TRBV15, with D perhaps TRBD1 (6 bases). The CDR3 extends over 15 amino acids. Germline assignment: CDR1 LNHNV and CDR2 YYDKDF (reference sequence). V lost 0 bases and J 7 bases, leaving 13 bases between the germline ends. The variable domain in full, completed from reference TRBV15 and TRBJ1-5, reads DAMVIQNPRYQVTQFGKPVTLSCSQTLNHNVMYWYQQKSSQAPKLLFHYYDKDFNNEADTPDNFQSRRPNTSFCFLDIRSPGLGDTAMYLCATSRDLAGAQPQHFGDGTRLSIL.

The CDR3 loop is CASSSKPGLGTDTQYF. DNA of the CDR3: TGTGCCAGCAGCTCTAAACCGGGACTGGGCACAGATACGCAGTATTTT. The chain has TRBV11-3 and TRBJ2-3, with D perhaps matching TRBD2 (6 bases). Trimming removed 4 bases from V and 1 base from J, with 15 bases in between. The V gene's germline CDR1 is SGHNT and CDR2 YENEEA. The CDR3 runs to 16 residues.

This chain connects TRBV20-1 to TRBJ1-3; no firm D call. V was trimmed by 3 bases and J by 0 bases, leaving 9 bases between them. The CDR3 contains 14 residues. Germline CDR1 DFQATT, CDR2 SNEGSKA (reference sequence). Here the CDR3 DNA reads TGCAGTGCTAGTTCACCCAGCTCTGGAAACACCATATATTTT. It codes for CSASSPSSGNTIYF.

The chain has TRBV7-9 and TRBJ1-6; possible D gene TRBD1, 5 bases. CDR1 and CDR2 from the germline V gene are SEHNR and FQNEAQ (reference sequence). The V and J ends lost 4 bases and 3 bases respectively, with 7 bases between them. This CDR3 region has 14 residues. Here the CDR3 reads CASSSGVYNSPLHF. The CDR3 DNA is TGTGCCAGCAGCTCGGGGGTCTATAATTCACCCCTCCACTTT. The variable domain in full, with the rest retrieved from reference TRBV7-9 and TRBJ1-6, is DTGVSQNPRHKITKRGQNVTFRCDPISEHNRLYWYRQTLGQGPEFLTYFQNEAQLEKSRLLSDRFSAERPKGSFSTLEIQRTEQGDSAMYLCASSSGVYNSPLHFGNGTRLTVT.

V gene TRBV27 combines with J gene TRBJ2-2; 7 bases align to TRBD2. The germline V gene has CDR1 MNHEY and CDR2 SMNVEV (reference sequence). V lost 6 bases, J lost 7 bases, and 8 bases stayed unmatched. The CDR3 spans 14 residues. The CDR3: CASSRGSGVGELFF. The CDR3 nucleotides are TGTGCCAGCAGCCGGGGCAGCGGGGTCGGGGAGCTGTTTTTT.